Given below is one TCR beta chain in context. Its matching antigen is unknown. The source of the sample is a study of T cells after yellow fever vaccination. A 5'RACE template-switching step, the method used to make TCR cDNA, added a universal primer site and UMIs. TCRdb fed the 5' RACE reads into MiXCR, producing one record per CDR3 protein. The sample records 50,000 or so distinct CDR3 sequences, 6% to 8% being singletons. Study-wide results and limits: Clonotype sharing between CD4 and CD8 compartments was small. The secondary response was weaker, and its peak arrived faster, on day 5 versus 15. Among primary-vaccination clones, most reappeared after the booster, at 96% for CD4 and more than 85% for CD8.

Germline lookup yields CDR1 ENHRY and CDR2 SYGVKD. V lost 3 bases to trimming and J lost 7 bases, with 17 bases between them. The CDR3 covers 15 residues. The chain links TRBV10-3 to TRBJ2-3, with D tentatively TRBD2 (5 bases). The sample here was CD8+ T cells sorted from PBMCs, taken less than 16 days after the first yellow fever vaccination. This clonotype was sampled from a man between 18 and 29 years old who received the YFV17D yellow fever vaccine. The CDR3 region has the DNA TGTGCCATCAGTGACGCGCGGGTGCTCACTAATACGCAGTATTTT. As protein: CAISDARVLTNTQYF.